What follows describes a single TCR beta chain. Patients at the Seattle site were enrolled during active infection and followed longitudinally. This entry comes from a study of blood T cell repertoires in COVID-19. Study-level information: Acute-phase and convalescent COVID-19 samples originated in the United States, Italy and Spain. Sources were T cells, B-cell-depleted T cells, or PBMCs; the material itself was cDNA or gDNA.

The authors' processing: Estimated nucleated cell counts came from reference gene primer amplification. The protocol was immunoSEQ multiplex PCR, while the TCRdb copy is restricted to in-frame clones and leaves out a portion. V, J and clone size are taken as reported in that table, and D and trimming were inferred from the DNA itself. The table has approximately 300,000 clones, 75% to 95% seen once. V was clipped by 3 bases and J by 6 bases, with 9 bases between them. The CDR3 extends over 13 amino acids. Sample: peripheral blood. The chain combines TRBV12-3 or TRBV12-4 with TRBJ2-1; D is undetermined. The clonotype was recovered from a woman in her thirties with COVID-19, enrolled during active disease. Here the CDR3 DNA reads TGTGCCAGCAGTTTCGGTAGTTTCAATGAGCAGTTCTTC. Its protein is CASSFGSFNEQFF.